This T cell receptor (beta chain) stems from a study of blood T cell repertoires in COVID-19. The table came from immunoSEQ multiplex PCR; TCRdb's copy has only in-frame clones and leaves some out. The sample consists of about 430,000 clones, around nine tenths of them appearing once. The germline V gene encodes CDR1 MNHEY and CDR2 SMNVEV (reference sequence). The V and J ends lost 8 bases and 3 bases, in that order; junction bases with no gene match: 11. The CDR3 loop spans 16 amino acids. The receptor's source is a woman between 25 and 40 years old with acute COVID-19. Specimen: PBMCs or T cells enriched from blood (not recorded which). The rearrangement joins TRBV27 to TRBJ2-1, with 9 bases aligning to TRBD1. The CDR3 DNA follows: TGTGCCAGCCGGACCAGGACAGGGGACTTCTACAATGAGCAGTTCTTC. Translation: CASRTRTGDFYNEQFF.